The 10 T cell receptor beta chains reported below all come from one sample, sequenced in a study of Graves' ophthalmopathy and Graves' hyperthyroidism. RNA served as the template for amplifying TCR beta CDR3 regions. The authors performed first-round RT-PCR with HTBI primers and then a second-round multiplex PCR. TCRdb ran MiXCR on the multiplex PCR reads and lists one entry per CDR3 protein. The data contain almost 750,000 distinct CDR3 sequences, approximately 40% of them seen just once; the ten biggest clones take up approximately 43%. Source material: peripheral blood. The source of these receptors is an adult man with Graves' ophthalmopathy.

This clonotype turned up a few times. This rearrangement joins TRBV9 to TRBJ1-2; weak D call: TRBD1 (6 bases). Germline values: CDR1 SGDLS, CDR2 YYNGEE. This CDR3 is 16 amino acids long. Trimming stripped 5 bases from V and 6 bases from J, with 23 bases between. CDR3 bases: TGTGCCAGCAGTCTAGGACAGATGCTGGCCGGAAATGGCTACACCTTC. It is translated as CASSLGQMLAGNGYTF.

A word on this clonotype: A much larger clone lies one base from this, so it may be a read error. This chain links TRBV15 with TRBJ1-2; no reliable D call. V was cut by 0 bases and J by 1 base, with 12 bases left in between. The length of the CDR3 is 16 residues. Germline lookup yields CDR1 LNHNV and CDR2 YYDKDF (reference sequence). CDR3 region: CATSRDKAVINYGYTF. In nucleotides, the CDR3 is TGTGCCACCAGCAGAGATAAGGCGGTGATTAACTATGGCTACACCTTC.

The J gene is TRBJ2-7, the V gene TRBV9, with 14 nucleotides matching TRBD2. V lost 4 bases, J lost 4 bases, and 7 bases stayed unmatched. The CDR3 sequence is 16 residues long. Per the germline V gene, CDR1 is SGDLS and CDR2 is YYNGEE. CDR3 amino acids: CASSLTGTSGSYEQYF. The CDR3 nucleotides read TGTGCCAGCAGCCTTACCGGGACTAGCGGGAGTTACGAGCAGTACTTC.

As regards this clonotype: Because it lacks the conserved phenylalanine or tryptophan at the end, this CDR3 is likely a read error. This chain links TRBV10-3 with TRBJ1-6; 7 positions match TRBD1. Germline CDR1 ENHRY, CDR2 SYGVKD. This CDR3 is built from 15 residues. Trimming at V came to 10 bases and at J to 7 bases, leaving 13 bases not matched to a gene. The chain's CDR3 is CATGRGGGLNSPLHL. Written as DNA, the CDR3 is TGTGCCACAGGAAGGGGAGGGGGCTTGAATTCACCCCTCCACCTT.

Of note for this clonotype: No DNA is shown, since the ends of the CDR3 on it are uncertain; the CDR3 is the one TCRdb lists. The chain joins TRBV7-2 to TRBJ1-2; no check of the table's D call, TRBD1, against the DNA was made. CDR1 and CDR2 (germline): SGHTA, FQGNSA. Inclusive of both ends, the CDR3 amounts to 23 amino acids. Here the CDR3 reads CASSSGSLFEQYFGPGQIYGYTF.

V and J are TRBV4-2 and TRBJ2-7, with 7 bases aligning to TRBD1. The CDR3 runs 19 residues. The junction had 14 bases not matched to a gene; V was cut back by 0 bases and J by 0 bases. Per the germline V gene, CDR1 is LGHNA and CDR2 is YNFKEQ. CDR3 region: CASSQDQSPTGTASYEQYF. CDR3 nucleotides: TGTGCCAGCAGCCAAGACCAAAGCCCCACCGGGACAGCCTCCTACGAGCAGTACTTC.

The J gene is TRBJ1-5, the V gene TRBV24-1; TRBD1 aligns across 10 bases. The trim removed 4 bases at V and 2 bases at J, leaving 7 bases unmatched. Germline V gene sequence: CDR1 KGHDR, CDR2 SFDVKD. There are 17 residues in the CDR3. The CDR3 coding sequence is TGTGCCACCAGTGACCCAGGGACAGGGGTTGGCAATCAGCCCCAGCATTTT. Protein product: CATSDPGTGVGNQPQHF.

The chain combines TRBV25-1 with TRBJ2-7; 13 nucleotides line up with TRBD2. Germline-derived CDR1 and CDR2 are MGHDK and SYGVNS. The CDR3 totals 14 residues. Trimming took 6 bases from V and 4 from J; bases not matched to a gene: 3. The CDR3 DNA is TGTGCCAGCAGCAAACTAGCGGGAGGGTACGAGCAGTACTTC. Translation: CASSKLAGGYEQYF.

This clonotype has just a few counts. The junction shows a germline mismatch at one end, possibly a read error. V is TRBV10-3 and J is TRBJ1-2; tentative D call: TRBD1 (6 bases). The CDR3 length is 14 residues. Germline V gene data show CDR1 as ENHRY and CDR2 as SYGVKD. This CDR3 is CASSTGQSNYGYTF. CDR3 DNA sequence: TGTGCCAGCAGTACCGGACAGTCTAACTATGGCTACACCTTC.

This clonotype has ten or more counts. This chain joins TRBV20-1 and TRBJ1-2; maybe TRBD1 (5 bases). Germline lookup yields CDR1 DFQATT and CDR2 SNEGSKA (reference sequence). This CDR3 is built from 12 residues. Trimming stripped 3 bases from V and 5 bases from J, with 10 bases between. For the CDR3, the DNA is TGCAGTGCTAGCCGTGGGGGTTATGGCTACACCTTC. This gives the protein CSASRGGYGYTF.